This T cell receptor (beta chain) was retrieved from a study of identical twins. TCRdb called the 5' RACE reads again in MiXCR, with one record for every CDR3 protein. The sample carries roughly 350,000 distinct CDR3 sequences, around an eighth recorded once. This clonotype was counted many times. The CDR3 consists of 14 residues. Looked up from germline, CDR1 is SQVTM and CDR2 is ANQGSEA. Trimming pared 4 bases from V and 4 bases from J, leaving 17 bases between. Another study also made use of these data, one on yellow fever vaccine responses in identical twins.

Sequenced: CD8+ T cells sorted from blood. This chain uses TRBV29-1 with TRBJ2-7, with D possibly being TRBD2 (7 bases). This receptor was obtained from a young woman in good health. DNA for the CDR3: TGCAGCGTTGTGGGGGGGGCCTTGGGGTACGAGCAGTACTTC. It yields the protein CSVVGGALGYEQYF.